The 13 T cell receptor beta chains given below trace back to one sample, sequenced in a study of T cells after yellow fever vaccination. TCRdb processed the 5' RACE reads anew with MiXCR; each CDR3 protein has one entry. This table holds over 200,000 distinct CDR3 sequences, 6.7% found once. This specimen consisted of CD4+ T cells sorted from PBMCs, obtained on the day of the yellow fever booster vaccination. These receptors were obtained from a man aged 25-40 years who received the YFV17D yellow fever vaccine.

Many counts were recorded for this clonotype. This clone may be a read error of a much larger clone one base away. V is TRBV20-1 and J is TRBJ2-1; TRBD2 agrees at 8 bases. Germline CDR1 DFQATT, CDR2 SNEGSKA (reference sequence). CDR3 size: 16 residues. CDR3 DNA sequence: TGCTGTGCTAGAGACCCAAGCGGGAGTGCCCACAATGAGCAGTTCTTC. Its protein is CCARDPSGSAHNEQFF.

There are many counts of this clonotype. The chain is built from TRBV27 and TRBJ2-7, with D unclear. The CDR3 is 14 amino acids. The germline V gene has CDR1 MNHEY and CDR2 SMNVEV (reference sequence). With 2 bases removed from V and 6 bases from J, the gap between germline ends came to 14 bases. DNA of the CDR3: TGTGCCAGCAGTTTAATGCTGGGTTGGGGCGAGCAGTACTTC. This gives the protein CASSLMLGWGEQYF.

This clonotype was picked up many times. The chain uses TRBV20-1 and TRBJ1-2; the D is unclear. CDR3 length: 13 amino acids. Per germline, CDR1 DFQATT and CDR2 SNEGSKA (reference sequence). V was cut by 3 bases and J by 8 bases, with 16 bases left in between. In nucleotides, the CDR3 is TGCAGTGCTAGCCCCAACCCGGGGTACGGCTACACCTTC. This translates into CSASPNPGYGYTF.

This clonotype was detected ten times or more. The V gene is TRBV20-1, the J gene TRBJ2-1; D not resolved. Per germline, CDR1 DFQATT and CDR2 SNEGSKA (reference sequence). This CDR3 comprises 16 residues. V lost 8 bases to trimming and J lost 2 bases, with 22 bases between them. The CDR3 DNA reads as TGCAGTTGCCAAAAAGTGTGGAGCCTAGCCTACAATGAGCAGTTCTTC. It encodes CSCQKVWSLAYNEQFF.

This clonotype was seen many times. This rearrangement joins TRBV6-2 or TRBV6-3 to TRBJ2-7, with 9 bases that match TRBD2. CDR1 and CDR2 from the germline V gene are MNHEY and SVGEGT. The CDR3 is made up of 15 amino acids. Trimming took 7 bases from V and 7 from J; bases not matched to a gene: 14. CDR3 in amino acids: CASTYGGGRGVEQYF. DNA of the CDR3: TGTGCCAGCACCTATGGCGGCGGGAGGGGAGTAGAGCAGTACTTC.

This clonotype was picked up a small number of times. The chain combines TRBV15 with TRBJ2-7, with 9 bases fitting TRBD2. Germline assignment: CDR1 LNHNV and CDR2 YYDKDF (reference sequence). Trimming at V came to 0 bases and at J to 4 bases, leaving 4 bases not matched to a gene. The CDR3 consists of 15 residues. CDR3 sequence reads: CATSRDLAGPYEQYF. The CDR3 nucleotides read TGTGCCACCAGCAGAGATCTAGCGGGACCTTACGAGCAGTACTTC.

V and J are TRBV19 and TRBJ2-5; tentatively, D is TRBD1 (5 bases). V lost 4 bases and J 5 bases, leaving 11 bases between the germline ends. The CDR3 is 13 residues long. The germline CDR1 and CDR2 sequences are LNHDA and SQIVND (reference sequence). CDR3 DNA: TGTGCCAGTAGTACAGGGATCAGGGAGACCCAGTACTTC. This codes for CASSTGIRETQYF.

There are many counts of this clonotype. This rearrangement joins TRBV6-5 to TRBJ2-5; 8 positions agree with TRBD1. This CDR3 is built from 19 residues. V shed 2 bases, J shed 5 bases, and the junction held 19 bases outside the gene matches. Germline lookup yields CDR1 MNHEY and CDR2 SVGAGI. The DNA for the CDR3 is TGTGCCAGCAGTTACACGGCCCCATTCCTGACAGGGGAGAGGGAGACCCAGTACTTC. Translated, it gives CASSYTAPFLTGERETQYF.

The genes are TRBV6-2 or TRBV6-3 and TRBJ2-1, with TRBD2 matching over 7 bases. The CDR3 loop spans 13 amino acids. Germline-derived CDR1 and CDR2 are MNHEY and SVGEGT. Trimming removed 10 bases from V and 7 bases from J; junction bases left unmatched: 10. CDR3 nucleotides: TGTGCCAACACCCATCCAGCGGGGAATGAGCAGTTCTTC. Protein: CANTHPAGNEQFF.

The rearrangement links TRBV18 to TRBJ2-4; possibly TRBD1 or TRBD2 for D (5 bases each). V gave up 3 bases and J gave up 8 bases, with 11 bases separating them. CDR1 and CDR2 from the germline V gene are KGHSH and LQKENI. CDR3 size: 13 residues. The CDR3 DNA is TGTGCCAGCTCACCCGGGACGAAGGACATTCAGTACTTC. It is translated as CASSPGTKDIQYF.

A word on this clonotype: This may come from a read error, since a much larger clone is one base off. The chain couples TRBV27 to TRBJ2-5, with 9 bases matching TRBD1. V was pared by 5 bases and J by 5 bases, with 6 bases of the junction left unmatched. The CDR3 covers 14 residues. Germline values: CDR1 MNHEY, CDR2 SMNVEV (reference sequence). The CDR3 DNA reads TGTGCCAGCAGTCTCGACAGGGGGTGTGAGACCCAGTACTTC. Translated, it gives CASSLDRGCETQYF.

This clonotype was observed a handful of times. V gene TRBV12-3 or TRBV12-4 combines with J gene TRBJ1-5; 7 bases are a match to TRBD1. V lost 5 bases, J lost 7 bases, and 5 bases stayed unmatched. The CDR3 totals 13 residues. The DNA of the CDR3 is TGTGCCAGCAGTAGCCGGGACAGCCAGCCCCAGCATTTT. Encoded protein: CASSSRDSQPQHF.

Comments on this clonotype: The junction departs from the called germline gene at one end, perhaps through a read error. The gene calls are TRBV20-1 and TRBJ2-1; 11 positions agree with TRBD1. Germline lookup yields CDR1 DFQATT and CDR2 SNEGSKA (reference sequence). CDR3 length: 16 residues. The CDR3 DNA reads as TGCTGTGCTAGAGAGACCGGGACAGGGGGAATCAATGAGCAGTTCTTC. Encoded protein: CCARETGTGGINEQFF.